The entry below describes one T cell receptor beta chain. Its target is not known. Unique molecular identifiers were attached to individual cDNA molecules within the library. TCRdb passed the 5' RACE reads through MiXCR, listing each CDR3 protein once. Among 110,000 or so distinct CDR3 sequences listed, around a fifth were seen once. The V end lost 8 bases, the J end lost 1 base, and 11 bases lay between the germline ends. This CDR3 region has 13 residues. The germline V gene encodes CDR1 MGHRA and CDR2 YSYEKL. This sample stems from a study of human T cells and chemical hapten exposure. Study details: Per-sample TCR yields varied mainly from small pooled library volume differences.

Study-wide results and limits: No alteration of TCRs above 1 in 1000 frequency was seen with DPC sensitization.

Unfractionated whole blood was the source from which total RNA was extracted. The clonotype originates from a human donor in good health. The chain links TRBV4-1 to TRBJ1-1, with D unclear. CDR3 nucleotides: TGCGCCAGCCGCACCCTCAAGAACACTGAAGCTTTCTTT. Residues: CASRTLKNTEAFF.